Listed below are T cell receptor beta chains from one sample, sequenced in a study of cytomegalovirus exposure and HLA in healthy donors. Measured with immunoSEQ multiplex PCR; TCRdb has only the in-frame clones, and not every one. The table shows over 150,000 clones, with roughly 80% occurring only once. Sequenced: PBMCs. The receptors here all came from a man aged 25 to 40 in good health and CMV-seropositive. The CDR3 runs from the conserved cysteine through the conserved F or W. The D gene is left open where the match is weak. A clone size is listed for some rows: how often the clone was seen (once, few, many), or a class if it is expanded.

d_gene	v_gene	abundance	j_gene	CDR3nt	CDR3aa
TRBD2	TRBV5-1	-	TRBJ2-1	TGCGCCAGCAGCTTGGGGACTAGCGGGAGTCTCGATGAGCAGTTCTTC	CASSLGTSGSLDEQFF
TRBD1	TRBV2	once	TRBJ1-5	TGTGCCAGCAGTGAGGGGGACAGTAGCAATCAGCCCCAGCATTTT	CASSEGDSSNQPQHF
TRBD2	TRBV19	-	TRBJ2-3	TGTGCCAGTAGCCTTTCCTCGACGGGGGGGTCAGATACGCAGTATTTT	CASSLSSTGGSDTQYF
-	TRBV5-6	-	TRBJ1-5	TGTGCCAGCAGCTTACAATTGGGGGCAGGGGGCAATCAGCCCCAGCATTTT	CASSLQLGAGGNQPQHF
TRBD2	TRBV19	-	TRBJ2-1	TGTGCCAGTAGTATGTCAGGACTAGCTGGTAACGAGCAGTTCTTC	CASSMSGLAGNEQFF
TRBD2	TRBV5-1	once	TRBJ2-1	TGCGCCAGCAGCTCTAGCGGGGGGGGCTACAATGAGCAGTTCTTC	CASSSSGGGYNEQFF
-	TRBV5-1	few	TRBJ2-2	TGCGCCAGCAGCTCAAAACAGGGTTCATCGAACACCGGGGAGCTGTTTTTT	CASSSKQGSSNTGELFF
-	TRBV2	-	TRBJ2-5	TGTGCCAGCGAAGGACATCAAGAGACCCAGTACTTC	CASEGHQETQYF
-	TRBV19	-	TRBJ2-3	TGTGCCAGTAGCTTTAGCCCTAGCACAGATACGCAGTATTTT	CASSFSPSTDTQYF
-	TRBV2	few	TRBJ1-1	TGTGCCAGCAGCAGTACAGTGAACACTGAAGCTTTCTTT	CASSSTVNTEAFF
-	TRBV5-1	-	TRBJ2-3	TGCGCCAGCGGGCCTCTCCCCCCCGTAGATACGCAGTATTTT	CASGPLPPVDTQYF
TRBD2	TRBV27	-	TRBJ2-7	TGTGCCAGCAGGGGCGTGGGAGCGGGGGTAATCACCTACGAGCAGTACTTC	CASRGVGAGVITYEQYF
-	TRBV6-1	-	TRBJ1-1	TGTGCCAGCAGGGCCCACAGGGTGGGCGGCACTGAAGCTTTCTTT	CASRAHRVGGTEAFF
TRBD1	TRBV6-6	-	TRBJ2-7	TGTGCCAGTAGCGAGGACAGGCTTGACGAGCAGTACTTC	CASSEDRLDEQYF
-	TRBV6-5	few	TRBJ1-1	TGTGCCAGCGGAGAGAACACTGAAGCTTTCTTT	CASGENTEAFF
TRBD1	TRBV27	-	TRBJ2-7	TGTGCCAGCAGTTTAGGGGACAGGGCCTACGAGCAGTACTTC	CASSLGDRAYEQYF
TRBD2	TRBV30	-	TRBJ2-7	TGTGCCTGGAGTGCATCCGGGACTAGCGGGGTGAGGTACGAGCAGTACTTC	CAWSASGTSGVRYEQYF
TRBD2	TRBV14	once	TRBJ2-2	TGTGCCAGCAGCCAAGGGGGACTAGTACCTACCGGGGAGCTGTTTTTT	CASSQGGLVPTGELFF
TRBD1	TRBV19	-	TRBJ1-2	TGTGCCAGTAGTATTCGGACAGGGACAGCTAACTATGGCTACACCTTC	CASSIRTGTANYGYTF
-	TRBV5-1	-	TRBJ2-3	TGCGCCAGCAGCACTCAAACCACAGATACGCAGTATTTT	CASSTQTTDTQYF
TRBD1	TRBV5-1	-	TRBJ1-2	TGCGCCAGCAGCCCCAACACAGGGGGGGATGGCTACACCTTC	CASSPNTGGDGYTF
-	TRBV6-1	-	TRBJ2-2	TGTGCCAGCAGCTGGGAGAACAAGGGGGAGCTGTTTTTT	CASSWENKGELFF
-	TRBV29-1	-	TRBJ2-3	TGCAGCGTTGTCGTCGGAGATACGCAGTATTTT	CSVVVGDTQYF
-	TRBV25-1	-	TRBJ2-1	TGTGCCAGCAGTGAAAATAGCAATGAGCAGTTCTTC	CASSENSNEQFF
TRBD2	TRBV5-1	-	TRBJ2-5	TGCGCCAGCAGCTATCGGGAGGGACGAGAGACCCAGTACTTC	CASSYREGRETQYF